These T cell receptor beta chains were read from a single sample in a study of T cell clonotyping in hematopoietic cell transplantation. Profiled with immunoSEQ multiplex PCR; TCRdb holds only in-frame clones, not every one. The repertoire holds tens of thousands of clones, with about 92% as singletons. Sequenced material: peripheral blood mononuclear cells, taken before stem cell transplant. The receptors stem from a man aged 50-60 years with acute myeloid leukemia. Some clones in this sample may be carry-over from other donors' samples. The CDR3 runs from the conserved cysteine through the conserved F or W. Fields, in order: J gene, D gene, V gene, clone size, CDR3 DNA, CDR3 protein. A D gene is named only where the DNA matches it firmly. A row's size may be missing; if present it is once, few, many or a size class.

>TRBJ1-4|NA|TRBV9|NA
TGTGCCAGCATAGTTAGTGGTTCCCGAGCACGGTTTTTT
CASIVSGSRARFF
>TRBJ1-4|NA|TRBV28|NA
TGTGCCAGTCGGGGGACCCTTAATGAAAAACTGTTTTTT
CASRGTLNEKLFF
>TRBJ1-4|NA|TRBV28|NA
TGTGCCAGCAGGCTTATAGGGCTAAAGGTGGAAAAACTGTTTTTT
CASRLIGLKVEKLFF
>TRBJ2-7|TRBD1|TRBV5-1|NA
TGCGCCAGCAGCTCTCAGGGGGCAAACTCCTACGAGCAGTACTTC
CASSSQGANSYEQYF
>TRBJ2-7|TRBD1|TRBV7-3|NA
TGTGCCAGCAGCTTAAACGACAGGGGAAGGGGTGAGCAGTACTTC
CASSLNDRGRGEQYF
>TRBJ1-5|NA|TRBV28|NA
TGTGCCAGCAGTTACATGACCCGATGGAGCAATCAGCCCCAGCATTTT
CASSYMTRWSNQPQHF
>TRBJ1-3|NA|TRBV28|once
TGTGCCAGCAGTCAGGGTAGTGCTGGAAACACCATATATTTT
CASSQGSAGNTIYF
>TRBJ1-2|NA|TRBV28|NA
TGTGCCAGCAGTGCCAGCTCCCGGGGCTATGGCTACACCTTC
CASSASSRGYGYTF
>TRBJ2-2|TRBD1|TRBV6-5|NA
TGTGCCAGCAGTCGGGCAGGGGGCTTCGGGGAGCTGTTTTTT
CASSRAGGFGELFF
>TRBJ2-7|NA|TRBV28|NA
TGTGCCAGTACGGAGGGAGGAGTGGACGAGCAGTACTTC
CASTEGGVDEQYF
>TRBJ1-1|NA|TRBV6-1|NA
TGTGCCAGCAGTCGGGGACGGGACACTGAAGCTTTCTTT
CASSRGRDTEAFF
>TRBJ1-1|TRBD1|TRBV7-2|once
TGTGCCAGCAGCCCCGGACAGGGTCACACTGAAGCTTTCTTT
CASSPGQGHTEAFF
>TRBJ1-1|NA|TRBV5-6|NA
TGTGCCAGCAGCTTCGGGAGGGGCCAGGGGACTGAAGCTTTCTTT
CASSFGRGQGTEAFF
>TRBJ2-1|NA|TRBV28|NA
TGTGCCAGCAGTTACTCCGGGACGGCGAGCTCCTACAATGAGCAGTTCTTC
CASSYSGTASSYNEQFF
>TRBJ2-7|TRBD2|TRBV6-5|NA
TGTGCCAGCAGTCCCTGGACTAGCGGGAGCGAGCAGTACTTC
CASSPWTSGSEQYF
>TRBJ1-5|NA|TRBV20-1|NA
TGCAGTGCTAGGGTTCAGCCCCAGCATTTT
CSARVQPQHF
>TRBJ1-5|NA|TRBV5-1|NA
TGCGCCAGCAGCCCGGGACCCAATCAGCCCCAGCATTTT
CASSPGPNQPQHF
>TRBJ1-2|NA|TRBV19|NA
TGTGCCAGTAGTACCTTTGACGGTTATTCTAACTATGGCTACACCTTC
CASSTFDGYSNYGYTF
>TRBJ2-1|TRBD2|TRBV5-4|NA
TGTGCCAGCAGCCCCTCTAGCGGGAGGTACAATGAGCAGTTCTTC
CASSPSSGRYNEQFF
>TRBJ2-2|NA|TRBV6-5|NA
TGTGCCACCTACACGACTAGAGTTCCCGGGGAGCTGTTTTTT
CATYTTRVPGELFF
>TRBJ1-4|NA|TRBV7-6|few
TGTGCCAGCAGCTTAGACGGACAGTCATATGAAAAACTGTTTTTT
CASSLDGQSYEKLFF
>TRBJ2-7|TRBD1|TRBV6-5|NA
TGTGCCAGCAGTTACGAGACAGGGGTCTCGGGGCAGTACTTC
CASSYETGVSGQYF
>TRBJ2-7|NA|TRBV9|NA
TGTGCCAGCAGCGTAGGTGGGCAAACCTACGAGCAGTACTTC
CASSVGGQTYEQYF
>TRBJ1-1|NA|TRBV30|NA
TGTGCCTGGAGTTCGGTCAGGCGATCTGAAGCTTTCTTT
CAWSSVRRSEAFF
>TRBJ1-2|NA|TRBV4-3|NA
TGCGCCAGCAGCCAGTGGAGTAACTATGGCTACACCTTC
CASSQWSNYGYTF
>TRBJ2-3|NA|TRBV19|NA
TGTGCCAGTAGTGCCACAGGGACAGATACGCAGTATTTT
CASSATGTDTQYF
>TRBJ1-6|NA|TRBV4-3|NA
TGCGCCAGCAGCCAAAGCCAGAACAATTCACCCCTCCACTTT
CASSQSQNNSPLHF
>TRBJ1-3|NA|TRBV30|NA
TGTGCCTGGAGTAAGACTCTGATGAGCTCTGGAAACACCATATATTTT
CAWSKTLMSSGNTIYF
>TRBJ2-1|NA|TRBV19|NA
TGTGCCAGTAGTATCGCAGGGGGGCAACTCAATGAGCAGTTCTTC
CASSIAGGQLNEQFF
>TRBJ1-2|TRBD1|TRBV5-6|NA
TGTGCCAGCAGCTTTCGGGACAGGGACGGCTACACCTTC
CASSFRDRDGYTF
>TRBJ2-3|TRBD1|TRBV30|NA
TGTGCCTGGAGAGACGGGACAGTGGGGACGCAGTATTTT
CAWRDGTVGTQYF
>TRBJ2-3|NA|TRBV5-6|NA
TGTGCCAGCAGCTCACTGGACGATATGGGCACAGATACGCAGTATTTT
CASSSLDDMGTDTQYF